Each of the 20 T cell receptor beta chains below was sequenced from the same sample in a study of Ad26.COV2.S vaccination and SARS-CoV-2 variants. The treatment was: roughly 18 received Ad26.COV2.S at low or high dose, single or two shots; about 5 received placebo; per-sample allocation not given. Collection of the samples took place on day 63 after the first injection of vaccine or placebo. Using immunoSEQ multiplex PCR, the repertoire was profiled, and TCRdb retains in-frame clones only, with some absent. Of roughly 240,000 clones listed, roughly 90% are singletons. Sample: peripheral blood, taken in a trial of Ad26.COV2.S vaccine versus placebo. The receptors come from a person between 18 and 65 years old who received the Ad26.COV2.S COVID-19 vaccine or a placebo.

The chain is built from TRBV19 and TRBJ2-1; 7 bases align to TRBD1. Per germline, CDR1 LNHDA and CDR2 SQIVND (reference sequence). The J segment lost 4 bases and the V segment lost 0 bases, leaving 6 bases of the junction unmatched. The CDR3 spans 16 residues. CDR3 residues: CASSIDRGQNYNEQFF. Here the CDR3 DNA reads TGTGCCAGTAGTATAGATCGGGGACAGAATTACAATGAGCAGTTCTTC.

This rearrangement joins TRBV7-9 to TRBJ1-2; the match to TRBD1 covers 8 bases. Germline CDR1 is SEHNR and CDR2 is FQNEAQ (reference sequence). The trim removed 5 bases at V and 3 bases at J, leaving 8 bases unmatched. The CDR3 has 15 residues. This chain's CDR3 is CASSPPGQAHYGYTF. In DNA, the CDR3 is TGTGCCAGCAGCCCTCCGGGACAGGCCCACTATGGCTACACCTTC.

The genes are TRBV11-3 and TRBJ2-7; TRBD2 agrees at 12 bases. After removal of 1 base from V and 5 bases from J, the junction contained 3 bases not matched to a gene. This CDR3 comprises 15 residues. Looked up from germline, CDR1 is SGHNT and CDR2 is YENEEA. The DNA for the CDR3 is TGTGCCAGCAGCTTAGGACTAGCGGGAGAAGACGAGCAGTACTTC. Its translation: CASSLGLAGEDEQYF.

CDR3 DNA sequence: TGTGCCAGCAGTTACTCTTTTGGGACAGGGGGCCTCGAGCAGTACTTC. Protein product: CASSYSFGTGGLEQYF. The gene calls are TRBV6-2 or TRBV6-3 and TRBJ2-7, with 12 nucleotides matching TRBD1. V lost 0 bases and J lost 6; bases outside the gene matches: 6. The CDR3 sequence is 16 residues long. CDR1 and CDR2 from the germline V gene are MNHEY and SVGEGT.

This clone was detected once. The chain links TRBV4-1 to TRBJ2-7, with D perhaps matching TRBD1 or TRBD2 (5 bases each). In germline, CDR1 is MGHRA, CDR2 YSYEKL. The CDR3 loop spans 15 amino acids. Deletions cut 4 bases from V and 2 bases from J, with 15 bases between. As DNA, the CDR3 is TGCGCCAGCAGCCCAATCGGGAAGGGACCCTACGAGCAGTACTTC. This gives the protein CASSPIGKGPYEQYF.

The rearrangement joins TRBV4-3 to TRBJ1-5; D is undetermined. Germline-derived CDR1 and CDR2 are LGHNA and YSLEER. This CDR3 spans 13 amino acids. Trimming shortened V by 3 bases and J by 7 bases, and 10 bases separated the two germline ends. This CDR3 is CASSQLAGQPQHF. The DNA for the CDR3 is TGCGCCAGCAGCCAGCTGGCCGGGCAGCCCCAGCATTTT.

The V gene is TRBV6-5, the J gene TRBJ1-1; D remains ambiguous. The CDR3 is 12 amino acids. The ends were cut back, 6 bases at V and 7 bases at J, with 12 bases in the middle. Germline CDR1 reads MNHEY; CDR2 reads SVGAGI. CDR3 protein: CASRNGDNEAFF. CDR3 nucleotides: TGTGCCAGCAGGAATGGTGACAATGAAGCTTTCTTT.

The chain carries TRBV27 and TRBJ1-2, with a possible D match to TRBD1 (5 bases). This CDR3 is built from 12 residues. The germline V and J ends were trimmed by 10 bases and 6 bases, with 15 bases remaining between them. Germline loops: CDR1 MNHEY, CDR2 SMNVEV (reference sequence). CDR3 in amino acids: CATRGTHNGYTF. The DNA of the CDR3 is TGTGCCACCCGGGGGACCCACAATGGCTACACCTTC.

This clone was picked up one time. The CDR3 coding sequence is TGTGCCAGTAGTATATCCGGGACAGGGGGTGGGAACACTGAAGCTTTCTTT. Amino acids: CASSISGTGGGNTEAFF. The chain couples TRBV19 to TRBJ1-1, with 11 bases that match TRBD1. V lost 2 bases, J lost 1 base, and 6 bases stayed unmatched. This CDR3 comprises 17 residues. Germline CDR1 is LNHDA and CDR2 is SQIVND (reference sequence).

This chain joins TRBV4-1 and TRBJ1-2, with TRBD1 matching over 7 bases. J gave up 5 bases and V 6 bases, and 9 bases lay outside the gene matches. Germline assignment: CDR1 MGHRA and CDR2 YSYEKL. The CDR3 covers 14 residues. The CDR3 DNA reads TGCGCCAGCAGGCCGACAGGGACTGCTTATGGCTACACCTTC. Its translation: CASRPTGTAYGYTF.

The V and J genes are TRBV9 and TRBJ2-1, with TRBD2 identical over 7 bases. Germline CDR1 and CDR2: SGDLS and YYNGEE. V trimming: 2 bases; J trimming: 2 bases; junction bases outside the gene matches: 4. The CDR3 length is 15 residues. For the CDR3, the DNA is TGTGCCAGCAGCGTCGGACTAGAGGCCTACAATGAGCAGTTCTTC. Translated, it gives CASSVGLEAYNEQFF.

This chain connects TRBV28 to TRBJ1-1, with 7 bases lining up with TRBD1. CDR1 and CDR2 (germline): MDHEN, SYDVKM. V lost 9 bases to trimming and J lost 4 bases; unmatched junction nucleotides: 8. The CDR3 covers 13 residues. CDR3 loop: CASWGRDSTEAFF. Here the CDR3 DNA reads TGTGCCAGTTGGGGGAGGGACAGCACTGAAGCTTTCTTT.

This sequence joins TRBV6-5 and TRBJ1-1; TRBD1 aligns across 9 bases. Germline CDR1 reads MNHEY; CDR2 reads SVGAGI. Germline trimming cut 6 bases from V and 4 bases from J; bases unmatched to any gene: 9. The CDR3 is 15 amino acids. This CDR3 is CASRMTGGGSTEAFF. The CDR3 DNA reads TGTGCCAGCAGGATGACAGGGGGAGGGAGCACTGAAGCTTTCTTT.

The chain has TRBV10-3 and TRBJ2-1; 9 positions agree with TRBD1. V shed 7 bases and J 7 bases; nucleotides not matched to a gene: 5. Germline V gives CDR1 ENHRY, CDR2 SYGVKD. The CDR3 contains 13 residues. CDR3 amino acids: CAITTGGGNEQFF. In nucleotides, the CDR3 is TGTGCCATCACTACAGGGGGCGGGAATGAGCAGTTCTTC.

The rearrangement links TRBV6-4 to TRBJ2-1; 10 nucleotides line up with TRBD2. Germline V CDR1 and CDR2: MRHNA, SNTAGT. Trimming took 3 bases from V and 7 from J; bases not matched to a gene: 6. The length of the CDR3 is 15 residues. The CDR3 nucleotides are TGTGCCAGCAGTGAGGCTAGCGGGAGCCCAAATGAGCAGTTCTTC. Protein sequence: CASSEASGSPNEQFF.

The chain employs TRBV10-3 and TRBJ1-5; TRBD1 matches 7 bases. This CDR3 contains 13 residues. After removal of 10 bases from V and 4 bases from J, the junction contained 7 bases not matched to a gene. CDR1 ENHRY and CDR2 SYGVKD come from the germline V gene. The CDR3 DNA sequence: TGTGCCACCTGGACAGGAGGGAATCAGCCCCAGCATTTT. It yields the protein CATWTGGNQPQHF.

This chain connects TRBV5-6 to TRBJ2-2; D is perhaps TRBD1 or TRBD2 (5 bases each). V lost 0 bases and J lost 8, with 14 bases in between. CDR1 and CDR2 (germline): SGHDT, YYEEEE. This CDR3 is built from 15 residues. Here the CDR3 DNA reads TGTGCCAGCAGCTTGGAGGGACGAAGGGAGGGGGAGCTGTTTTTT. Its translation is CASSLEGRREGELFF. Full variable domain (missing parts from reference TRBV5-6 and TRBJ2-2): DAGVTQSPTHLIKTRGQQVTLRCSPKSGHDTVSWYQQALGQGPQFIFQYYEEEERQRGNFPDRFSGHQFPNYSSELNVNALLLGDSALYLCASSLEGRREGELFFGEGSRLTVL.

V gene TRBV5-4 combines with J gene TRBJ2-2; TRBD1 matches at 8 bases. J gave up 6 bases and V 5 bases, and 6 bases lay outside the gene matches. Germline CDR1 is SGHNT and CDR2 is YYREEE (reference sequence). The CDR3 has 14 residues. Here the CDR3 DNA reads TGTGCCAGCAGGTCGACAGGGGTGGCCGGGGAGCTGTTTTTT. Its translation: CASRSTGVAGELFF.

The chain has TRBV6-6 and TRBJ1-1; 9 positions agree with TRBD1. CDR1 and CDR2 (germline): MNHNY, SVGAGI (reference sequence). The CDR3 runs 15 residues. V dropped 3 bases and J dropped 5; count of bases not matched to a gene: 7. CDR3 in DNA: TGTGCCAGCAGTTATTCGGGACAGGGAGGGACTGAAGCTTTCTTT. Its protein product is CASSYSGQGGTEAFF.

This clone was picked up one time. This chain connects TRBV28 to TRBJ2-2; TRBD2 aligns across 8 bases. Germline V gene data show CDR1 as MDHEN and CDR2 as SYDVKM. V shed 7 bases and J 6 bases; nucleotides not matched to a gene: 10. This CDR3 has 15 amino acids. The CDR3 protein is CASIPGGRAPGELFF. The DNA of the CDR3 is TGTGCCAGCATCCCGGGGGGGAGGGCCCCCGGGGAGCTGTTTTTT.